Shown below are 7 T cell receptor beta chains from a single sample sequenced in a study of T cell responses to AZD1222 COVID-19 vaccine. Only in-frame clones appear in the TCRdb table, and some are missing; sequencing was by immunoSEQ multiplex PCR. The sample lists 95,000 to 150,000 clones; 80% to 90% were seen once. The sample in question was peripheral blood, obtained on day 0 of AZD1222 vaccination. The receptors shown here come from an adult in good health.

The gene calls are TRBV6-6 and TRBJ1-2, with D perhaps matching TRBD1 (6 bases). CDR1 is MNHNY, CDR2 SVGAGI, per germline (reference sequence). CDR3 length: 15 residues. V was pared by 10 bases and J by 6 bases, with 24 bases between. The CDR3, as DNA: TGTGCCACCCTCAACGGGGGGGGCGCCAAGGATGGCTACACCTTC. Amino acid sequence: CATLNGGGAKDGYTF.

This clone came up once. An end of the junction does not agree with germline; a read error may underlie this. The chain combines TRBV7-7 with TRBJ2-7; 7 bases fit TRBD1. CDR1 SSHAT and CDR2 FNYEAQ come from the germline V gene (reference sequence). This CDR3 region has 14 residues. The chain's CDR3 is CASSASQGTLEQYF. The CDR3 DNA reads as TGTGCTAGCAGCGCCTCACAGGGGACCCTCGAGCAGTACTTC.

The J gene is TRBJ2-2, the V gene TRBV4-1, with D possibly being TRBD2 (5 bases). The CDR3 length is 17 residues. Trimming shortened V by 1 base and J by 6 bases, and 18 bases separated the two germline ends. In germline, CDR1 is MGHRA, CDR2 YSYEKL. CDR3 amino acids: CASSQGQGRAYAGELFF. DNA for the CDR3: TGCGCCAGCAGCCAAGGGCAAGGGCGGGCGTACGCCGGGGAGCTGTTTTTT.

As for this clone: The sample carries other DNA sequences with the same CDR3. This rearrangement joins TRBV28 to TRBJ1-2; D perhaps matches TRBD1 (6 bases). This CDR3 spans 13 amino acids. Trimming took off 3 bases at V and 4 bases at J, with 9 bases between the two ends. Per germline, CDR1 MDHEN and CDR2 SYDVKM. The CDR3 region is CASSFGGGYGYTF. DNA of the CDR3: TGTGCCAGCAGTTTTGGAGGGGGCTATGGCTACACCTTC.

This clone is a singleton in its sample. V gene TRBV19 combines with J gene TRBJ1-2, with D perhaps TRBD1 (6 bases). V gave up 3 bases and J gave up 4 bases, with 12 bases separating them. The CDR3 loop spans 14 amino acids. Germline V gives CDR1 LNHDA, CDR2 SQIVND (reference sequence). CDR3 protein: CASSMMTGPYGYTF. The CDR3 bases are TGTGCCAGTAGTATGATGACAGGCCCCTATGGCTACACCTTC.

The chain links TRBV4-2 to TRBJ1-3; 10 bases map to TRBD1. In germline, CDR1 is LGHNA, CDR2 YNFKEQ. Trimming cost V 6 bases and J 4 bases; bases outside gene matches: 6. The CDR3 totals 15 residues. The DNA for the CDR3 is TGTGCCAGCAGTGTGGACAGGGGGGTCGGAAACACCATATATTTT. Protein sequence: CASSVDRGVGNTIYF.

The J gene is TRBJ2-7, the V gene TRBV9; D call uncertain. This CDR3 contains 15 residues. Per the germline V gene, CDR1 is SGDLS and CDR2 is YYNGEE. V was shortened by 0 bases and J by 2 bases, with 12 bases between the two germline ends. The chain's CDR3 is CASSVGGSIAYEQYF. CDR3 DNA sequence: TGTGCCAGCAGCGTAGGTGGTAGCATTGCCTACGAGCAGTACTTC. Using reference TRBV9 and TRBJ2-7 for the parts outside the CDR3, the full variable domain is DSGVTQTPKHLITATGQRVTLRCSPRSGDLSVYWYQQSLDQGLQFLIQYYNGEERAKGNILERFSAQQFPDLHSELNLSSLELGDSALYFCASSVGGSIAYEQYFGPGTRLTVT.